A selection of T cell receptor beta chains follows, all from one sample in a study of Graves' ophthalmopathy and Graves' hyperthyroidism. Each CDR3 protein gets one entry after TCRdb re-called the multiplex PCR reads with MiXCR. Of almost 750,000 distinct CDR3 sequences listed, 40% are singletons. The sequenced sample was peripheral blood. The receptors were sampled from an adult man with Graves' ophthalmopathy. CDR3s include the opening cysteine and the closing phenylalanine or tryptophan. Size tells how often a clone was seen (once, few, many) or the class of an expanded clone, and some rows leave it out.

clone size	J gene	V gene	CDR3 protein
NA	TRBJ2-5	TRBV11-2	CASSLLQGGMRTQYF
NA	TRBJ1-6	TRBV10-3	CAIRGEMDSPLHF
few	TRBJ1-5	TRBV24-1	CASSYSPARSNQPQHF
many	TRBJ1-1	TRBV19	CASSIHRDSEAFF
once	TRBJ2-3	TRBV10-3	CAISPTGSTDTQYF
NA	TRBJ1-1	TRBV19	CASSILKSVAQTEAFF
NA	TRBJ1-5	TRBV7-2	CASSEETGREDNQPQHF
NA	TRBJ2-7	TRBV5-6	CASSWGGNYEQYF
few	TRBJ2-7	TRBV16	CASSQEAGTSSTEQYF
NA	TRBJ2-7	TRBV10-3	CAISEGQGGGEQYF
few	TRBJ2-2	TRBV10-3	CAISESGGLFF
NA	TRBJ1-2	TRBV7-8	CASSARGHPDANYGYAF
NA	TRBJ1-2	TRBV2	CVNRATYGYTF
few	TRBJ2-7	TRBV6-1	CASSDQGQVIDEQYF
NA	TRBJ1-6	TRBV2	CASSLGGIGNSPLHF
many	TRBJ2-7	TRBV19	CASSAGREYEQYF
few	TRBJ2-7	TRBV11-2	CASSLSPNGGGSQYF
many	TRBJ1-6	TRBV7-9	CASSLEGKSSPLHF
NA	TRBJ1-2	TRBV10-3	CASADEGLGDYGYTF
NA	TRBJ1-2	TRBV29-1	CSVQMGGDGYTF
many	TRBJ1-2	TRBV9	CASSVDLGATNYGYTF
NA	TRBJ2-7	TRBV6-6	CASSHNTGAYEQYF
few	TRBJ1-4	TRBV25-1	CASSYSISRAGEKLFF
NA	TRBJ2-7	TRBV7-9	CASSFEGYSYEQYF